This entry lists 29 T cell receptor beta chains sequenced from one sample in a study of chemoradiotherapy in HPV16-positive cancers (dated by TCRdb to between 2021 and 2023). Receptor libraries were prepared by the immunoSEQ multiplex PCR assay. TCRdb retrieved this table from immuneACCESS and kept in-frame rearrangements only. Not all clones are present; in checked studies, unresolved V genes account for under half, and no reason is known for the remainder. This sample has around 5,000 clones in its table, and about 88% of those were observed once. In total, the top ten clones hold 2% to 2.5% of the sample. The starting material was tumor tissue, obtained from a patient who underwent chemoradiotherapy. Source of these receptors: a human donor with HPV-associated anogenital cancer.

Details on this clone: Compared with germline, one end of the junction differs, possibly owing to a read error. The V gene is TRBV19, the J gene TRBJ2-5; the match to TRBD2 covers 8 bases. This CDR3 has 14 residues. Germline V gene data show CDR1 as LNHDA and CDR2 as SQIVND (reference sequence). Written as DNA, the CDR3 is TGTGCGAGTACCGGCGGGAGGCCGCAAGAGACCCAGTACTTC. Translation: CASTGGRPQETQYF.

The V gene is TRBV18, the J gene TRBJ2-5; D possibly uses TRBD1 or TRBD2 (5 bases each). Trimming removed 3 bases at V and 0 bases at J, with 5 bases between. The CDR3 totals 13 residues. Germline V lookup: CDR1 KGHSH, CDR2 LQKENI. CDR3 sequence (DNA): TGTGCCAGCTCACCGGGACACCAAGAGACCCAGTACTTC. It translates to CASSPGHQETQYF. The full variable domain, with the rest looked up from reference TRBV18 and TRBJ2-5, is NAGVMQNPRHLVRRRGQEARLRCSPMKGHSHVYWYRQLPEEGLKFMVYLQKENIIDESGMPKERFSAEFPKEGPSILRIQQVVRGDSAAYFCASSPGHQETQYFGPGTRLLVL.

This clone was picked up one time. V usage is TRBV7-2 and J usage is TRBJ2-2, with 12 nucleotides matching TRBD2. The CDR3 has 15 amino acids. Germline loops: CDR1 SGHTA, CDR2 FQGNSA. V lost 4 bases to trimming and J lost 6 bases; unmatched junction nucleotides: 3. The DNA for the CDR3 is TGTGCCAGCAGCTCGCGGACTAGCGGGGCCGGGGAGCTGTTTTTT. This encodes CASSSRTSGAGELFF.

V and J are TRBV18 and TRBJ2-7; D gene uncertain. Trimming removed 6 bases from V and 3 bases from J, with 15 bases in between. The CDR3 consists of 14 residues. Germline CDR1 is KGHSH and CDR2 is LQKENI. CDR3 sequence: CASSPHTVDYEQYF. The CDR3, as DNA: TGTGCCAGCTCCCCCCACACTGTAGACTACGAGCAGTACTTC.

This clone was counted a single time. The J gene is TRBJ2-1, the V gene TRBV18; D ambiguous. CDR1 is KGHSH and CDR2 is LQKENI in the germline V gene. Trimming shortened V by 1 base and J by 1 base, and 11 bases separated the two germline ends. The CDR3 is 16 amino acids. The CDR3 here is CASSPRALESYNEQFF. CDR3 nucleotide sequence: TGTGCCAGCTCACCACGGGCCCTTGAGTCCTACAATGAGCAGTTCTTC.

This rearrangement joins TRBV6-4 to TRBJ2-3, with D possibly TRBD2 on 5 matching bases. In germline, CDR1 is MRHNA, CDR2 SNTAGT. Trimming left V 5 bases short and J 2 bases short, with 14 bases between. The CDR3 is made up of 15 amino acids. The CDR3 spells CASSSGFTPTDTQYF. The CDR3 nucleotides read TGTGCCAGCAGTAGCGGTTTTACCCCCACAGATACGCAGTATTTT.

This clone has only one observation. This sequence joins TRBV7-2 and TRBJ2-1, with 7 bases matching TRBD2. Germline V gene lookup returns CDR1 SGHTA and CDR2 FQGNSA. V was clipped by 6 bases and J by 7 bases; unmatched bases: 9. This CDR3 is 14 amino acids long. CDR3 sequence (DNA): TGTGCCAGCAGTCCGGGGCGGGAGAATAATGAGCAGTTCTTC. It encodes CASSPGRENNEQFF.

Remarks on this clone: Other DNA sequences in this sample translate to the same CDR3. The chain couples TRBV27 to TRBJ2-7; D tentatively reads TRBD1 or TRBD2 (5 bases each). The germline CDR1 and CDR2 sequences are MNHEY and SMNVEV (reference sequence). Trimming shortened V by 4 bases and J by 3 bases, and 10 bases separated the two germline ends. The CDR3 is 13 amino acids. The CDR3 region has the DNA TGTGCCAGCAGTTCCGGGACGAGCTACGAGCAGTACTTC. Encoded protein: CASSSGTSYEQYF.

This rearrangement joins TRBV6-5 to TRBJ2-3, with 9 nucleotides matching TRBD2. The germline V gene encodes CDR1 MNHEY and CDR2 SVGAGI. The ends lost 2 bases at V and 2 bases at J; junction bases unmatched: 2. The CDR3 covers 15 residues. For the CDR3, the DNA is TGTGCCAGCAGTTACGCGGGAGGGCTCACAGATACGCAGTATTTT. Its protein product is CASSYAGGLTDTQYF.

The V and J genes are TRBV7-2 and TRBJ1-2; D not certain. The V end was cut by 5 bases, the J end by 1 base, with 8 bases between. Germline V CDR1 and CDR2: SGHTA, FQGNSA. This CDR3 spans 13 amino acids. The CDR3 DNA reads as TGTGCCAGCAGCCCATCAAGTAACTATGGCTACACCTTC. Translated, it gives CASSPSSNYGYTF.

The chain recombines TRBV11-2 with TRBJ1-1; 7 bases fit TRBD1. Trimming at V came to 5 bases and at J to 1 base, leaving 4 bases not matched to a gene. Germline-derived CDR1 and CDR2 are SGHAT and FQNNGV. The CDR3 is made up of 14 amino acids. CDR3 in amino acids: CASSRGLANTEAFF. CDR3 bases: TGTGCCAGCAGCAGGGGGCTTGCGAACACTGAAGCTTTCTTT.

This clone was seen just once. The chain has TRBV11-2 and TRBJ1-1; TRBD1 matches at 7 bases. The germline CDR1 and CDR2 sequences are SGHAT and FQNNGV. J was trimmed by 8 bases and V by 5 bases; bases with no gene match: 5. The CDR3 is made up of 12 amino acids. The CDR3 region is CASSEQGLEAFF. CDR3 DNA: TGTGCCAGCAGCGAACAGGGGCTCGAAGCTTTCTTT.

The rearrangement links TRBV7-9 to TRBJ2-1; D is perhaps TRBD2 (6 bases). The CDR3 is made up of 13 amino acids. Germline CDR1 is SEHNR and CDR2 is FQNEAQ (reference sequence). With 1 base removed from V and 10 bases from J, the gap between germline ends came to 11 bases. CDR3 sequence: CASSLEDYGEQFF. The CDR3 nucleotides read TGTGCCAGCAGCTTAGAGGACTACGGGGAGCAGTTCTTC. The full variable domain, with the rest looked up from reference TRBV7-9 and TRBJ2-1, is DTGVSQNPRHKITKRGQNVTFRCDPISEHNRLYWYRQTLGQGPEFLTYFQNEAQLEKSRLLSDRFSAERPKGSFSTLEIQRTEQGDSAMYLCASSLEDYGEQFFGPGTRLTVL.

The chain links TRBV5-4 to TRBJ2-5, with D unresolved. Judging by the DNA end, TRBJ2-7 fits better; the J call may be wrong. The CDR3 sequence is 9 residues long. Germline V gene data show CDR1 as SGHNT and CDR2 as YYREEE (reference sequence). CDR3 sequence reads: CARHYEQYF. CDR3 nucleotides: TGTGCCAGACACTACGAGCAGTACTTC.

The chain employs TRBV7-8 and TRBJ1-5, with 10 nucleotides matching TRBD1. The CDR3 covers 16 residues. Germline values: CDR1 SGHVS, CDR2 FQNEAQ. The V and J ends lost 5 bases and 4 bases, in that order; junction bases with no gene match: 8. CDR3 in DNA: TGTGCCAGCAGCCTCAACCGGGACAGGGGTAATCAGCCCCAGCATTTT. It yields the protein CASSLNRDRGNQPQHF. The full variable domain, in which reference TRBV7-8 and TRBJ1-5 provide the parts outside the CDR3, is GAGVSQSPRYKVAKRGQDVALRCDPISGHVSLFWYQQALGQGPEFLTYFQNEAQLDKSGLPSDRFFAERPEGSVSTLKIQRTQQEDSAVYLCASSLNRDRGNQPQHFGDGTRLSIL.

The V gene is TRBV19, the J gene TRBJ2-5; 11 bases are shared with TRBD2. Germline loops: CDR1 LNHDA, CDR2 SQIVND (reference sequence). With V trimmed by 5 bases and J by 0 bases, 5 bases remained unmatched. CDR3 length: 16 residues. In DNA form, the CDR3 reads TGTGCCAGTAGTTCCCGACTAGCGGGAAACCAAGAGACCCAGTACTTC. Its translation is CASSSRLAGNQETQYF.

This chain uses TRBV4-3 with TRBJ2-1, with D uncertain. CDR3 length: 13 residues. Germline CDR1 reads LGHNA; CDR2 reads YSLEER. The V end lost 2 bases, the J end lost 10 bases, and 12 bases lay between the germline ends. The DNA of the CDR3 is TGCGCCAGCAGCCAAATGGGCGTCAGGGAGCAGTTCTTC. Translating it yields CASSQMGVREQFF.

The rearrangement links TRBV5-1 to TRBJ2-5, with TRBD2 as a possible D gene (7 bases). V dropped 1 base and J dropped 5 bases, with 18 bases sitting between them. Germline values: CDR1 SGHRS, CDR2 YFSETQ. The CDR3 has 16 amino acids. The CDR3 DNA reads TGCGCCAGCAGCTTGCCCTTACCGGGGGGCACGGAGACCCAGTACTTC. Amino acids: CASSLPLPGGTETQYF. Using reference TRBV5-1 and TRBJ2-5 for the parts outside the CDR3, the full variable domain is KAGVTQTPRYLIKTRGQQVTLSCSPISGHRSVSWYQQTPGQGLQFLFEYFSETQRNKGNFPGRFSGRQFSNSRSEMNVSTLELGDSALYLCASSLPLPGGTETQYFGPGTRLLVL.

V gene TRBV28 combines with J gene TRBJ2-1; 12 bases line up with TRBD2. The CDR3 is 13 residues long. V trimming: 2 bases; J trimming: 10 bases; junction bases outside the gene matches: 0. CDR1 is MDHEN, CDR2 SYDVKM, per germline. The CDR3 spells CASSLGTSGEQFF. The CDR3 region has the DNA TGTGCCAGCAGTTTAGGGACTAGCGGGGAGCAGTTCTTC.

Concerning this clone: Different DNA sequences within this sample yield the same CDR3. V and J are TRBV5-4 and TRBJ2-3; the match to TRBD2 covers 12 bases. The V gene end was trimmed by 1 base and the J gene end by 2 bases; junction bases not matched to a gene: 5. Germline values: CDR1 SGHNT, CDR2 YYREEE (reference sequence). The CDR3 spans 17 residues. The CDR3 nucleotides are TGTGCCAGCAGCTTGCGGCTAGCGGGAGGGCCCACAGATACGCAGTATTTT. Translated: CASSLRLAGGPTDTQYF.

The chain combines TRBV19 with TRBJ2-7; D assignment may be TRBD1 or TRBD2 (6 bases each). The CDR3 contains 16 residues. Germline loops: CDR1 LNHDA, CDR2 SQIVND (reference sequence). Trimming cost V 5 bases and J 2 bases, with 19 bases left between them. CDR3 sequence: CASSLSGANLPYEQYF. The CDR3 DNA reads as TGTGCCAGTAGTCTCTCGGGGGCGAACCTTCCCTACGAGCAGTACTTC. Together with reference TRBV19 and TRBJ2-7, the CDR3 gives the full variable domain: DGGITQSPKYLFRKEGQNVTLSCEQNLNHDAMYWYRQDPGQGLRLIYYSQIVNDFQKGDIAEGYSVSREKKESFPLTVTSAQKNPTAFYLCASSLSGANLPYEQYFGPGTRLTVT.

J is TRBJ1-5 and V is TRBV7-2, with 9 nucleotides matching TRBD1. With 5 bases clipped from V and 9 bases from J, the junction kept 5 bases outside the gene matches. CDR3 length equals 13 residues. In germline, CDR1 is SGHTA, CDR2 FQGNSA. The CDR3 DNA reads TGTGCCAGCAGCGCCGGACAGGGGCGGCCCCAGCATTTT. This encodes CASSAGQGRPQHF.

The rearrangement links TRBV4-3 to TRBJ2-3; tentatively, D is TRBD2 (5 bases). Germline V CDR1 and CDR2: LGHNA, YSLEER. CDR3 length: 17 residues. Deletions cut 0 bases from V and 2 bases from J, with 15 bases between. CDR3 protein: CASSQDARGAPTDTQYF. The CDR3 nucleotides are TGCGCCAGCAGCCAAGATGCCCGGGGAGCCCCCACAGATACGCAGTATTTT.

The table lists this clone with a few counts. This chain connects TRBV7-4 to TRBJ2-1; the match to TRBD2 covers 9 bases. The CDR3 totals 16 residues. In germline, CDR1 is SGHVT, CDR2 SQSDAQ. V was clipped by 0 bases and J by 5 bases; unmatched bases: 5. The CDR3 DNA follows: TGTGCCAGCAGCTTAGCGCGACTAGCGGTCGACAATGAGCAGTTCTTC. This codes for CASSLARLAVDNEQFF.

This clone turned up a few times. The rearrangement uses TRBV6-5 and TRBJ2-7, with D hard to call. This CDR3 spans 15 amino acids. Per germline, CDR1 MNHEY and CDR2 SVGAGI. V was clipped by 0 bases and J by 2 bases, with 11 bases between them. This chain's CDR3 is CASSYSRLPTYEQYF. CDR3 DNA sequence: TGTGCCAGCAGTTACTCCCGACTTCCTACCTACGAGCAGTACTTC.

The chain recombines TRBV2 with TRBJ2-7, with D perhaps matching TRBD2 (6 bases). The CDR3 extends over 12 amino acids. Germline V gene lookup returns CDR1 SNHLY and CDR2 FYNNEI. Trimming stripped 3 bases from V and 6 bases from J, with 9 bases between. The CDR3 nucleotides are TGTGCCAGCAGTGATGGGGGAGGCGAGCAGTACTTC. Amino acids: CASSDGGGEQYF.

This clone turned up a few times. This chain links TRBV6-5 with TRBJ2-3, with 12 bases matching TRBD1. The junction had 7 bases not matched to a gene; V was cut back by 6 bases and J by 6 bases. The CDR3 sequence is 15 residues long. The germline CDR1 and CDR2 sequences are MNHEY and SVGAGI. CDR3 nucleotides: TGTGCCAGCAGGGCGGGACAGGGGGCGAGGGATACGCAGTATTTT. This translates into CASRAGQGARDTQYF.

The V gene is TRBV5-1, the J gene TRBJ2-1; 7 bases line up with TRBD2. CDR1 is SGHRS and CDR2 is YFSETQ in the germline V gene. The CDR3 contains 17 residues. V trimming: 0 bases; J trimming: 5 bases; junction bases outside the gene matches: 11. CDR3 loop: CASSLVWGGLENNEQFF. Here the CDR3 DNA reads TGCGCCAGCAGCTTGGTATGGGGGGGACTGGAGAACAATGAGCAGTTCTTC.

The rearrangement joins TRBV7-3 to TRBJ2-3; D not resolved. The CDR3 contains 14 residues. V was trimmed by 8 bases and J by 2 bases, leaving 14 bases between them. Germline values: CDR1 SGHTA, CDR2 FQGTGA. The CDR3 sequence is CASAKGPDTDTQYF. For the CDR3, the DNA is TGTGCCAGCGCAAAGGGTCCAGACACAGATACGCAGTATTTT. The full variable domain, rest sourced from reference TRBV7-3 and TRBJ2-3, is GAGVSQTPSNKVTEKGKYVELRCDPISGHTALYWYRQSLGQGPEFLIYFQGTGAADDSGLPNDRFFAVRPEGSVSTLKIQRTERGDSAVYLCASAKGPDTDTQYFGPGTRLTVL.